The 28 T cell receptor beta chains reported below all come from one sample, sequenced in a study of shared clonotypes between healthy human individuals. Some clones are missing from TCRdb's copy, which holds only in-frame ones; the method was immunoSEQ multiplex PCR. The sample contains around 2.1 million clones, roughly 91% of which appear only once. CD8 cells classed as naive were CD45RO-negative and positively selected for CCR7, excluding terminally differentiated effector memory CD45RA+ cells. Specimen: naive CD8+ T cells from PBMCs. Receptor source: a man aged 18 to 30 in good health. Some clones in this sample may be carry-over from other donors' samples.

To note about this clone: The same CDR3 is also encoded by other DNA sequences in this sample. This chain joins TRBV29-1 and TRBJ2-1, with D uncertain. This CDR3 has 12 residues. V was trimmed by 4 bases and J by 9 bases, leaving 13 bases between them. The germline V gene encodes CDR1 SQVTM and CDR2 ANQGSEA. The CDR3 loop reads CSVVGGRGEQFF. DNA for the CDR3: TGCAGCGTTGTCGGCGGACGTGGTGAGCAGTTCTTC.

Written as DNA, the CDR3 is TGTGCCAGCCGGGCGGGGCCCGAGCAGTACTTC. Translated: CASRAGPEQYF. The rearrangement uses TRBV2 and TRBJ2-7; weak D call: TRBD2 (6 bases). The germline V and J ends were trimmed by 8 bases and 6 bases, with 11 bases remaining between them. This CDR3 contains 11 residues. CDR1 SNHLY and CDR2 FYNNEI come from the germline V gene.

V and J are TRBV9 and TRBJ1-1; D not resolved. The V end was cut by 0 bases, the J end by 5 bases, with 14 bases between. The CDR3 has 15 amino acids. Germline values: CDR1 SGDLS, CDR2 YYNGEE. The chain's CDR3 is CASSVGSGLGTEAFF. In DNA form, the CDR3 reads TGTGCCAGCAGCGTAGGTTCCGGGCTGGGTACTGAAGCTTTCTTT.

The V call is TRBV6-5, the J call TRBJ2-7; 8 nucleotides line up with TRBD2. This CDR3 is built from 14 residues. Unmatched junction bases numbered 6, after V lost 5 bases and J lost 3 bases. Germline-derived CDR1 and CDR2 are MNHEY and SVGAGI. CDR3 protein: CASSSGSSFYEQYF. In nucleotides, the CDR3 is TGTGCCAGCAGTAGCGGGAGCTCTTTCTACGAGCAGTACTTC.

This clone was seen only once. The V gene is TRBV28, the J gene TRBJ1-2, with D possibly matching TRBD1 (5 bases). CDR1 is MDHEN, CDR2 SYDVKM, per germline. The CDR3 totals 13 residues. The V and J ends lost 3 bases and 8 bases respectively, with 13 bases between them. CDR3 DNA: TGTGCCAGCAGTTTTTTTAGGGGATCGGGCTACACCTTC. This codes for CASSFFRGSGYTF.

The CDR3 DNA reads TGTGCCAGCAGTTACGAAAGCCCGGTAGGGACCCAGTACTTC. It translates to CASSYESPVGTQYF. The chain employs TRBV6-5 and TRBJ2-5; unclear D gene. From germline, CDR1 is MNHEY and CDR2 SVGAGI. V lost 2 bases, J lost 7 bases, and 14 bases lay in between. This CDR3 comprises 14 residues.

The V call is TRBV5-6, the J call TRBJ2-7; 8 bases are a match to TRBD1. CDR1 is SGHDT and CDR2 is YYEEEE in the germline V gene. The CDR3 contains 14 residues. J gave up 3 bases and V 4 bases, and 6 bases lay outside the gene matches. Written as DNA, the CDR3 is TGTGCCAGCAGCCACGGGACAGGAGTCTACGAGCAGTACTTC. Encoded protein: CASSHGTGVYEQYF.

The V call is TRBV5-8, the J call TRBJ2-5; 8 nucleotides match TRBD1. The CDR3 runs to 15 residues. Germline values: CDR1 SGHTS, CDR2 YDEGEE. Germline trimming cut 0 bases from V and 0 bases from J; bases unmatched to any gene: 1. The CDR3 DNA sequence: TGTGCCAGCAGCTTGGGACAGGGGAACCAAGAGACCCAGTACTTC. Amino acids: CASSLGQGNQETQYF.

The genes are TRBV27 and TRBJ1-1; 7 bases match TRBD1. Germline V gene lookup returns CDR1 MNHEY and CDR2 SMNVEV (reference sequence). CDR3 size: 14 residues. V gave up 4 bases and J gave up 4 bases; unmatched junction bases: 6. The CDR3 protein is CASSSARQGTEAFF. DNA of the CDR3: TGTGCCAGCAGTTCCGCCCGACAGGGCACTGAAGCTTTCTTT.

The chain carries TRBV7-9 and TRBJ2-7; the D gene is possibly TRBD2 (6 bases). The CDR3 has 16 amino acids. The V end was cut by 0 bases, the J end by 5 bases, with 17 bases between. Germline V CDR1 and CDR2: SEHNR, FQNEAQ (reference sequence). CDR3 loop: CASSLASGGPGDEQYF. The CDR3 DNA follows: TGTGCCAGCAGCTTAGCGTCTGGAGGCCCGGGGGACGAGCAGTACTTC.

Comment on this clone: Other DNA sequences of this sample code for an identical CDR3. The V and J genes are TRBV19 and TRBJ2-7, with a weak D call TRBD2 (6 bases). The length of the CDR3 is 14 residues. The germline V and J ends were trimmed by 3 bases and 1 base, with 10 bases remaining between them. CDR1 and CDR2 (germline): LNHDA, SQIVND (reference sequence). CDR3 sequence (DNA): TGTGCCAGTAGTATTGGCGGGAATTCCTACGAGCAGTACTTC. This translates into CASSIGGNSYEQYF.

A remark on this clone: This same CDR3 is encoded by further DNA sequences in the sample. The chain links TRBV7-9 to TRBJ2-7; D is undetermined. Looked up from germline, CDR1 is SEHNR and CDR2 is FQNEAQ (reference sequence). Trimming shortened V by 0 bases and J by 3 bases, and 6 bases separated the two germline ends. The CDR3 length is 13 residues. CDR3 residues: CASSLAASYEQYF. In DNA, the CDR3 is TGTGCCAGCAGCTTAGCGGCCAGCTACGAGCAGTACTTC.

This clone was seen once. V is TRBV9 and J is TRBJ1-2, with TRBD1 identical over 7 bases. Losses at the gene ends were 4 bases for V and 6 bases for J; bases not matched to a gene: 9. Germline CDR1 SGDLS, CDR2 YYNGEE. There are 14 residues in the CDR3. This CDR3 is CASSPSGTVDGYTF. CDR3 DNA sequence: TGTGCCAGCAGCCCATCCGGGACAGTGGATGGCTACACCTTC.

V and J are TRBV6-4 and TRBJ2-4; no clear D. The V gene lost 0 bases and the J gene lost 5 bases, with 14 bases spanning the gap. In germline, CDR1 is MRHNA, CDR2 SNTAGT. This CDR3 region has 16 residues. The DNA of the CDR3 is TGTGCCAGCAGTGACTCGATGTATTGTAGGCAAAACATTCAGTACTTC. Translating gives CASSDSMYCRQNIQYF.

The chain combines TRBV28 with TRBJ1-2, with D possibly being TRBD1 (6 bases). Germline CDR1 reads MDHEN; CDR2 reads SYDVKM. The CDR3 is made up of 19 amino acids. V was trimmed by 2 bases and J by 5 bases, leaving 27 bases between them. The CDR3 spells CASSLLVLRGDTQGYGYTF. The CDR3 DNA reads as TGTGCCAGCAGTTTACTAGTTCTCAGGGGCGATACCCAAGGATATGGCTACACCTTC.

The CDR3, as DNA: TGTGCCAGCAGCGCGACACAGGGGATGAACACTGAAGCTTTCTTT. Translated, it gives CASSATQGMNTEAFF. The rearrangement uses TRBV7-9 and TRBJ1-1; 7 bases fit TRBD1. The junction had 6 bases not matched to a gene; V was cut back by 5 bases and J by 0 bases. CDR1 is SEHNR and CDR2 is FQNEAQ in the germline V gene (reference sequence). The CDR3 contains 15 residues.

The chain recombines TRBV10-3 with TRBJ2-7; D could derive from TRBD1 or TRBD2 (6 bases each). The V gene's germline CDR1 is ENHRY and CDR2 SYGVKD. There are 15 residues in the CDR3. V lost 0 bases, J lost 2 bases, and 11 bases lay in between. In DNA, the CDR3 is TGTGCCATCAGTGAGTCCCCGGGGGCCCCCTACGAGCAGTACTTC. It is translated as CAISESPGAPYEQYF.

This clone has more than one count but fewer than ten. The chain uses TRBV11-2 and TRBJ1-1; the D is unclear. Germline CDR1 and CDR2: SGHAT and FQNNGV. The CDR3 spans 11 residues. V lost 1 base, J lost 10 bases, and 7 bases lay in between. The CDR3 reads CASSLGAGAFF. In DNA form, the CDR3 reads TGTGCCAGCAGCTTAGGGGCAGGAGCTTTCTTT.

Worth noting for this clone: The germline gene is not matched at one end of the junction; a read error may be the cause. This chain joins TRBV14 and TRBJ2-7, with a weak D call TRBD1 (6 bases). CDR1 and CDR2 (germline): SGHDN, FVKESK. The CDR3 runs to 13 residues. The CDR3: CASRQGGIYEQYF. CDR3 nucleotide sequence: TGTGCCAGCAGGCAAGGGGGAATCTACGAGCAGTACTTC.

The CDR3 region is CATRQTDSIEQFF. The CDR3 nucleotides read TGTGCCACCAGACAGACGGACAGTATTGAGCAGTTCTTC. V is TRBV15 and J is TRBJ2-1, with a tentative D call TRBD1 (6 bases). The CDR3 extends over 13 amino acids. The V end lost 6 bases, the J end lost 9 bases, and 15 bases lay between the germline ends. Germline-derived CDR1 and CDR2 are LNHNV and YYDKDF (reference sequence).

CDR3 in amino acids: CASSPHTRPSEYQETQYF. CDR3 coding DNA: TGTGCCAGCAGCCCCCATACCCGTCCTTCGGAGTACCAAGAGACCCAGTACTTC. The gene calls are TRBV28 and TRBJ2-5; D ambiguous. With 6 bases removed from V and 0 bases from J, the gap between germline ends came to 23 bases. The germline V gene has CDR1 MDHEN and CDR2 SYDVKM. The CDR3 runs to 18 residues.

The sample holds one count of this clone. The J gene is TRBJ2-3, the V gene TRBV5-1; 10 bases line up with TRBD1. Germline V gene data show CDR1 as SGHRS and CDR2 as YFSETQ. V was clipped by 1 base and J by 2 bases; unmatched bases: 7. The CDR3 extends over 17 amino acids. The CDR3 loop is CASSLLIGTGVTDTQYF. In nucleotides, the CDR3 is TGCGCCAGCAGCTTGTTGATCGGGACAGGGGTCACAGATACGCAGTATTTT.

CDR3 DNA sequence: TGTGCCAGCAGCTGGGGGCAGGGGGACTACGAGCAGTACTTC. Its protein product is CASSWGQGDYEQYF. The chain couples TRBV7-9 to TRBJ2-7; 7 nucleotides match TRBD1. There are 14 residues in the CDR3. The V gene's germline CDR1 is SEHNR and CDR2 FQNEAQ (reference sequence). V lost 4 bases to trimming and J lost 3 bases; unmatched junction nucleotides: 6.

The rearrangement joins TRBV7-8 to TRBJ2-1; D might be TRBD1 or TRBD2, each matching 5 bases. CDR3 size: 14 residues. Germline V gene sequence: CDR1 SGHVS, CDR2 FQNEAQ. Trimming shortened V by 1 base and J by 5 bases, and 9 bases separated the two germline ends. The CDR3 loop is CASSLVGADNEQFF. The CDR3 nucleotides read TGTGCCAGCAGCTTAGTCGGGGCAGACAATGAGCAGTTCTTC. Variable domain in full (rest from reference TRBV7-8 and TRBJ2-1): GAGVSQSPRYKVAKRGQDVALRCDPISGHVSLFWYQQALGQGPEFLTYFQNEAQLDKSGLPSDRFFAERPEGSVSTLKIQRTQQEDSAVYLCASSLVGADNEQFFGPGTRLTVL.

On this clone: One junction end disagrees with the germline gene, perhaps due to a read error. The J gene is TRBJ2-7, the V gene TRBV11-2; D is unclear. Per the germline V gene, CDR1 is SGHAT and CDR2 is FQNNGV. The CDR3 runs 10 residues. The DNA for the CDR3 is TGTGCCAGCAGCTCCAACGAGCAGTACTTC. Protein sequence: CASSSNEQYF.

The chain is built from TRBV18 and TRBJ2-1; the D gene is possibly TRBD2 (5 bases). This CDR3 spans 15 amino acids. CDR1 KGHSH and CDR2 LQKENI come from the germline V gene. V lost 2 bases and J lost 1, with 9 bases in between. The CDR3 DNA sequence: TGTGCCAGCTCACCAGATCGGGGTTCCTACAATGAGCAGTTCTTC. It translates to CASSPDRGSYNEQFF.

About this clone itself: Other nucleotide sequences from this sample produce the same CDR3. This sequence joins TRBV6-5 and TRBJ2-5, with D tentatively TRBD1 or TRBD2 (5 bases each). The V and J ends lost 5 bases and 9 bases respectively, with 19 bases between them. CDR3 length equals 14 residues. CDR1 and CDR2 from the germline V gene are MNHEY and SVGAGI. The CDR3 loop reads CASSALWDPRAQYF. The CDR3 DNA is TGTGCCAGCAGTGCCCTATGGGACCCGCGGGCCCAGTACTTC.

The genes are TRBV30 and TRBJ2-2; 10 nucleotides align to TRBD2. The CDR3 is 15 residues long. Germline-derived CDR1 and CDR2 are GTSNPN and SVGIG (reference sequence). V shed 5 bases, J shed 2 bases, and the junction held 5 bases outside the gene matches. CDR3 nucleotides: TGTGCCTGGGGTGGACTAGCGGAAAACACCGGGGAGCTGTTTTTT. This encodes CAWGGLAENTGELFF.